Below, 32 T cell receptor beta chains from the same sample are listed, as sequenced in a study of blood T cell repertoires in COVID-19 (TCRdb year 2020). The library was built by means of the immunoSEQ multiplex PCR assay. TCRdb took this table from immuneACCESS and kept in-frame rearrangements with V and J called. Such tables lack part of the clones; where checked against another copy, unresolved V genes explain under half of the gap, and the rest is unexplained. The sample table records roughly 110,000 clones; about 93% of these occur just once. The ten largest account for around 1.2% of the sample. The sample was peripheral blood. Receptors were obtained from a woman aged 30 to 39 with acute or convalescent COVID-19.

In this sample, this clone turned up once. V is TRBV7-9 and J is TRBJ1-2, with 12 positions matching TRBD1. Trimming at V came to 5 bases and at J to 3 bases, leaving 4 bases not matched to a gene. Looked up from germline, CDR1 is SEHNR and CDR2 is FQNEAQ (reference sequence). This CDR3 is 15 amino acids long. CDR3 loop: CASSEGTGGHYGYTF. The CDR3 DNA reads TGTGCCAGCAGCGAAGGGACAGGGGGCCACTATGGCTACACCTTC.

The chain couples TRBV28 to TRBJ1-2; D unclear. Germline CDR1 reads MDHEN; CDR2 reads SYDVKM. The CDR3 runs 12 residues. The DNA for the CDR3 is TGTGCAAGCGGGTGGGAGGGCTATGGCTACACCTTC. Translation gives CASGWEGYGYTF.

CDR3 nucleotides: TGTGCCAGTAGTAGGACAGAGATATTCTATGGCTACACCTTC. This codes for CASSRTEIFYGYTF. The chain is built from TRBV19 and TRBJ1-2; perhaps TRBD1 as D (6 bases). The CDR3 has 14 amino acids. Germline values: CDR1 LNHDA, CDR2 SQIVND (reference sequence). The V end lost 4 bases, the J end lost 4 bases, and 13 bases lay between the germline ends.

On this clone itself: This sample includes further DNA sequences coding for the same CDR3. V gene TRBV5-6 combines with J gene TRBJ1-6; D is perhaps TRBD1 (5 bases). Trimming stripped 0 bases from V and 1 base from J, with 8 bases between. The CDR3 totals 16 residues. CDR1 and CDR2 (germline): SGHDT, YYEEEE. The CDR3 here is CASSLVQGSYNSPLHF. The CDR3 DNA is TGTGCCAGCAGCTTGGTGCAGGGATCCTATAATTCACCCCTCCACTTT.

V is TRBV29-1 and J is TRBJ2-3; possible D gene TRBD1, 6 bases. The CDR3 has 15 amino acids. The germline gives CDR1 SQVTM, CDR2 ANQGSEA. V was trimmed by 7 bases and J by 2 bases, leaving 19 bases between them. Here the CDR3 reads CSAAPGTLNTDTQYF. The CDR3 DNA follows: TGCAGCGCTGCCCCCGGGACACTAAACACAGATACGCAGTATTTT.

This clone is judged medium-sized. The gene calls are TRBV7-2 and TRBJ2-2; TRBD2 is a possible D gene (5 bases). The CDR3 extends over 16 amino acids. Germline V lookup: CDR1 SGHTA, CDR2 FQGNSA. V lost 1 base and J 4 bases, leaving 13 bases between the germline ends. The CDR3 region has the DNA TGTGCCAGCAGCTTAGGTTGGGTGGCGGGCACCGGGGAGCTGTTTTTT. Translation gives CASSLGWVAGTGELFF.

The rearrangement links TRBV11-3 to TRBJ2-3; the D is unclear. The V end was cut by 3 bases, the J end by 8 bases, with 15 bases between. In germline, CDR1 is SGHNT, CDR2 YENEEA. The CDR3 is 14 amino acids. This CDR3 reads CASSFSTGHGTQYF. DNA for the CDR3: TGTGCCAGCAGCTTCTCGACGGGTCACGGTACGCAGTATTTT.

The genes are TRBV4-3 and TRBJ2-1, with 8 bases matching TRBD2. Germline CDR1 and CDR2: LGHNA and YSLEER. The CDR3 runs to 15 residues. With 4 bases clipped from V and 8 bases from J, the junction kept 10 bases outside the gene matches. CDR3 nucleotide sequence: TGCGCCAGCAGCCCCCGTGGGGCGGGAGGCCATGAGCAGTTCTTC. Translated: CASSPRGAGGHEQFF.

This clone has just one count. The chain joins TRBV28 to TRBJ2-7, with a tentative D call TRBD1 (5 bases). With 8 bases removed from V and 6 bases from J, the gap between germline ends came to 17 bases. Germline V gene sequence: CDR1 MDHEN, CDR2 SYDVKM. This CDR3 is built from 13 residues. The CDR3 reads CASAGPTFSEQYF. The CDR3 nucleotides read TGTGCCAGCGCAGGGCCGACCTTTTCCGAGCAGTACTTC.

The gene calls are TRBV7-9 and TRBJ2-1, with D possibly matching TRBD2 (5 bases). CDR3 length: 14 amino acids. Germline loops: CDR1 SEHNR, CDR2 FQNEAQ (reference sequence). V was trimmed by 1 base and J by 9 bases, leaving 13 bases between them. The CDR3 coding sequence is TGTGCCAGCAGCTTAGTCGGGGTAACGGGTGAGCAGTTCTTC. It translates to CASSLVGVTGEQFF. Combining the CDR3 with reference TRBV7-9 and TRBJ2-1 gives the whole variable domain DTGVSQNPRHKITKRGQNVTFRCDPISEHNRLYWYRQTLGQGPEFLTYFQNEAQLEKSRLLSDRFSAERPKGSFSTLEIQRTEQGDSAMYLCASSLVGVTGEQFFGPGTRLTVL.

The J gene is TRBJ1-6, the V gene TRBV6-5, with TRBD1 identical over 8 bases. V lost 6 bases, J lost 6 bases, and 7 bases stayed unmatched. This CDR3 is 15 amino acids long. Germline values: CDR1 MNHEY, CDR2 SVGAGI. The CDR3 loop reads CASRGQGQVNSPLHF. CDR3 DNA sequence: TGTGCCAGCAGAGGACAGGGACAGGTTAATTCACCCCTCCACTTT.

J is TRBJ2-1 and V is TRBV7-3; 10 bases map to TRBD2. The CDR3 sequence is 14 residues long. The germline CDR1 and CDR2 sequences are SGHTA and FQGTGA. Trimming took 8 bases from V and 7 from J; bases not matched to a gene: 8. DNA for the CDR3: TGTGCCAGCGCCGAGAGCGGGGGGGCGAATGAGCAGTTCTTC. Protein sequence: CASAESGGANEQFF. The full variable domain, with the rest looked up from reference TRBV7-3 and TRBJ2-1, is GAGVSQTPSNKVTEKGKYVELRCDPISGHTALYWYRQSLGQGPEFLIYFQGTGAADDSGLPNDRFFAVRPEGSVSTLKIQRTERGDSAVYLCASAESGGANEQFFGPGTRLTVL.

The chain uses TRBV3-1 (or the pseudogene TRBV3-2) and TRBJ2-5; 8 bases match TRBD1. Germline lookup yields CDR1 LGHDT and CDR2 YNNKEL (reference sequence). The CDR3 has 15 amino acids. J lost 5 bases, V lost 4 bases, and 9 bases had no gene match. The CDR3 region has the DNA TGTGCCAGCAGCCCGACAGGACAGGGCACGGAGACCCAGTACTTC. Residues: CASSPTGQGTETQYF.

This clone was seen just once. The chain is built from TRBV4-1 and TRBJ1-5; 8 bases fit TRBD1. V lost 3 bases, J lost 0 bases, and 4 bases stayed unmatched. CDR3 length equals 16 residues. Looked up from germline, CDR1 is MGHRA and CDR2 is YSYEKL. The CDR3, as DNA: TGCGCCAGCAGCCACGGACAGGGCTCTAGCAATCAGCCCCAGCATTTT. Translated: CASSHGQGSSNQPQHF.

This chain uses TRBV10-1 with TRBJ1-2; perhaps TRBD1 as D (5 bases). The CDR3 has 13 residues. The V end lost 3 bases, the J end lost 5 bases, and 10 bases lay between the germline ends. CDR1 and CDR2 from the germline V gene are WNHNN and SYGVQD (reference sequence). The CDR3 is CASSESGSYGYTF. CDR3 coding DNA: TGCGCCAGCAGTGAATCAGGGTCGTATGGCTACACCTTC.

As for this clone: The sample holds other DNA sequences that translate to the same CDR3. V is TRBV15 and J is TRBJ1-1, with TRBD1 matching over 10 bases. CDR3 length equals 17 residues. J lost 5 bases, V lost 4 bases, and 13 bases had no gene match. Germline V gives CDR1 LNHNV, CDR2 YYDKDF (reference sequence). In DNA, the CDR3 is TGTGCCACCAGCACTAGACAGGGGGCGTTATCGGGTACTGAAGCTTTCTTT. Translated: CATSTRQGALSGTEAFF.

V is TRBV4-3 and J is TRBJ1-1, with D tentatively TRBD1 (5 bases). The germline V gene has CDR1 LGHNA and CDR2 YSLEER. This CDR3 spans 16 amino acids. Between the trimmed V and J ends, which lost 0 bases and 5 bases, there was a span of 16 bases. The CDR3 loop reads CASSQETARMGTEAFF. The CDR3 DNA reads as TGCGCCAGCAGCCAAGAGACAGCCCGGATGGGAACTGAAGCTTTCTTT.

The V call is TRBV20-1, the J call TRBJ2-2, with unresolved D. This CDR3 is built from 13 residues. Germline V CDR1 and CDR2: DFQATT, SNEGSKA (reference sequence). V lost 3 bases and J lost 0, with 5 bases in between. CDR3 DNA: TGCAGTGCTAGTACTCCGAACACCGGGGAGCTGTTTTTT. Protein product: CSASTPNTGELFF.

The chain joins TRBV9 to TRBJ1-1; no reliable D call. In germline, CDR1 is SGDLS, CDR2 YYNGEE. The CDR3 runs 15 residues. V was trimmed by 3 bases and J by 0 bases, leaving 12 bases between them. The CDR3 bases are TGTGCCAGCAGCGCCGGAGGGCGTTTGAACACTGAAGCTTTCTTT. Amino acid sequence: CASSAGGRLNTEAFF.

The chain employs TRBV7-7 and TRBJ2-3; TRBD2 aligns across 10 bases. V lost 5 bases and J lost 5; bases outside the gene matches: 10. This CDR3 is 16 amino acids long. Germline CDR1 reads SSHAT; CDR2 reads FNYEAQ (reference sequence). The CDR3 DNA reads TGTGCCAGCAGCGGATTGACTAGCGGGCAATTAGATACGCAGTATTTT. Translating gives CASSGLTSGQLDTQYF.

This clone has just one count. This rearrangement joins TRBV5-1 to TRBJ1-3, with D unresolved. Germline V lookup: CDR1 SGHRS, CDR2 YFSETQ. The V end lost 1 base, the J end lost 2 bases, and 10 bases lay between the germline ends. The CDR3 is 15 amino acids. CDR3 loop: CASSLSAGAGNTIYF. The CDR3 DNA reads as TGCGCCAGCAGCTTGAGTGCCGGGGCTGGAAACACCATATATTTT. Drawing the rest from reference TRBV5-1 and TRBJ1-3, the complete variable domain is KAGVTQTPRYLIKTRGQQVTLSCSPISGHRSVSWYQQTPGQGLQFLFEYFSETQRNKGNFPGRFSGRQFSNSRSEMNVSTLELGDSALYLCASSLSAGAGNTIYFGEGSWLTVV.

This chain joins TRBV11-3 and TRBJ1-2; D remains unclear. This CDR3 is built from 15 residues. Between the trimmed V and J ends, which lost 4 bases and 1 base, there was a span of 13 bases. Germline V CDR1 and CDR2: SGHNT, YENEEA. The CDR3 reads CASSSGAGFNYGYTF. CDR3 nucleotide sequence: TGTGCCAGCAGCTCTGGAGCGGGTTTTAACTATGGCTACACCTTC.

The chain couples TRBV18 to TRBJ1-1; 9 nucleotides match TRBD1. CDR1 and CDR2 from the germline V gene are KGHSH and LQKENI. Trimming cost V 3 bases and J 4 bases; bases outside gene matches: 6. This CDR3 is built from 15 residues. The CDR3 nucleotides read TGTGCCAGCTCACCGGGACAGGGCACAATCACTGAAGCTTTCTTT. Protein: CASSPGQGTITEAFF.

V gene TRBV5-4 combines with J gene TRBJ1-6; tentative D call: TRBD1 (6 bases). Germline CDR1 and CDR2: SGHNT and YYREEE (reference sequence). Trimming shortened V by 3 bases and J by 10 bases, and 14 bases separated the two germline ends. The CDR3 spans 14 residues. The CDR3 sequence is CASSSPGQESPLHF. CDR3 DNA sequence: TGTGCCAGCAGCTCACCGGGACAAGAATCACCCCTCCACTTT.

J is TRBJ1-6 and V is TRBV4-1; the D gene is possibly TRBD1 (5 bases). CDR1 and CDR2 from the germline V gene are MGHRA and YSYEKL. The V gene lost 4 bases and the J gene lost 5 bases, with 15 bases spanning the gap. This CDR3 is built from 16 residues. The CDR3 loop reads CASSRRTGLDNSPLHF. CDR3 in DNA: TGCGCCAGCAGCCGACGTACAGGTTTGGATAATTCACCCCTCCACTTT.

The chain links TRBV3-1 (or the pseudogene TRBV3-2) to TRBJ2-7; 9 bases agree with TRBD1. This CDR3 spans 16 amino acids. Germline V gene lookup returns CDR1 LGHDT and CDR2 YNNKEL (reference sequence). Trimming cost V 1 base and J 6 bases; bases outside gene matches: 10. The CDR3 reads CASSQAPGQGSLEQYF. The CDR3 region has the DNA TGTGCCAGCAGCCAAGCCCCGGGACAGGGATCCCTCGAGCAGTACTTC.

This chain joins TRBV15 and TRBJ2-1, with 9 bases that match TRBD2. The CDR3 totals 16 residues. Germline loops: CDR1 LNHNV, CDR2 YYDKDF (reference sequence). V trimming: 4 bases; J trimming: 5 bases; junction bases outside the gene matches: 9. The CDR3 loop is CATSKTGTSWNNEQFF. CDR3 coding DNA: TGTGCCACCAGCAAAACCGGGACTAGCTGGAACAATGAGCAGTTCTTC.

The rearrangement uses TRBV9 and TRBJ2-3, with TRBD2 identical over 7 bases. The V gene end was trimmed by 1 base and the J gene end by 2 bases; junction bases not matched to a gene: 4. The CDR3 has 15 residues. CDR1 and CDR2 (germline): SGDLS, YYNGEE. The CDR3: CASSVSGGHTDTQYF. The CDR3 nucleotides read TGTGCCAGCAGCGTATCGGGAGGACACACAGATACGCAGTATTTT. Full variable domain (outside the CDR3, taken from reference TRBV9 and TRBJ2-3): DSGVTQTPKHLITATGQRVTLRCSPRSGDLSVYWYQQSLDQGLQFLIQYYNGEERAKGNILERFSAQQFPDLHSELNLSSLELGDSALYFCASSVSGGHTDTQYFGPGTRLTVL.

The CDR3 here is CASSVVSPGREQYF. The CDR3, as DNA: TGTGCCAGCAGTGTGGTCTCTCCCGGGAGGGAGCAGTACTTC. The chain is built from TRBV2 and TRBJ2-7; 7 nucleotides agree with TRBD2. The CDR3 sequence is 14 residues long. CDR1 is SNHLY, CDR2 FYNNEI, per germline. The junction had 10 bases not matched to a gene; V was cut back by 4 bases and J by 7 bases.

The chain has TRBV24-1 and TRBJ1-2; the D gene is possibly TRBD1 (5 bases). CDR3 length: 12 amino acids. Trimming pared 1 base from V and 7 bases from J, leaving 6 bases between. CDR1 and CDR2 (germline): KGHDR, SFDVKD. CDR3 sequence reads: CATSDFRAGYTF. Written as DNA, the CDR3 is TGTGCCACCAGTGATTTCAGGGCTGGCTACACCTTC.

This chain connects TRBV30 to TRBJ1-1, with 9 bases identical to TRBD1. The CDR3 spans 17 residues. Germline V gene lookup returns CDR1 GTSNPN and CDR2 SVGIG (reference sequence). V lost 0 bases, J lost 3 bases, and 11 bases stayed unmatched. The chain's CDR3 is CAWSVPYRGRADTEAFF. The CDR3 nucleotides are TGTGCCTGGAGTGTACCTTACAGGGGGCGTGCGGACACTGAAGCTTTCTTT.

The rearrangement links TRBV30 to TRBJ1-1; D is possibly TRBD1 (5 bases). V gave up 3 bases and J gave up 1 base, with 18 bases separating them. CDR1 and CDR2 (germline): GTSNPN, SVGIG (reference sequence). This CDR3 has 16 amino acids. The CDR3 sequence is CAWSPGLISSNTEAFF. CDR3 DNA sequence: TGTGCCTGGAGCCCGGGACTTATTAGTTCGAACACTGAAGCTTTCTTT.